Below are 20 T cell receptor beta chains sequenced from a single sample in a study of control samples from healthy donors and cancer patients (TCRdb year 2020). Library method: the immunoSEQ multiplex PCR assay. This is the immuneACCESS table as TCRdb keeps it, with only in-frame sequences that have V and J called. A part of the clones is gone; compared with another copy, unresolved V genes explain less than half, and the rest is unexplained. The sample data list around 150,000 clones, and approximately 88% of these were observed just once. The ten largest clones take up over 4.5% of the sample. The specimen sequenced was blood. These receptors all stem from a man aged 25-45 years in good health.

This clone was recorded once. The V gene is TRBV19, the J gene TRBJ2-7; D perhaps matches TRBD2 (7 bases). Germline values: CDR1 LNHDA, CDR2 SQIVND (reference sequence). Trimming left V 6 bases short and J 1 base short, with 22 bases between. This CDR3 is 17 amino acids long. CDR3 residues: CASSLGPGGPISYEQYF. CDR3 DNA sequence: TGTGCCAGTAGCCTCGGCCCCGGGGGGCCAATTTCCTACGAGCAGTACTTC.

The chain links TRBV5-6 to TRBJ2-7, with D perhaps matching TRBD1 (5 bases). Trimming cost V 4 bases and J 3 bases, with 8 bases left between them. This CDR3 spans 12 amino acids. From germline, CDR1 is SGHDT and CDR2 YYEEEE. The CDR3: CASSQGIYEQYF. The CDR3 coding sequence is TGTGCCAGCAGCCAGGGCATCTACGAGCAGTACTTC.

The rearrangement uses TRBV4-3 and TRBJ2-7, with a possible D match to TRBD2 (7 bases). The V end was cut by 10 bases, the J end by 5 bases, with 21 bases between. The CDR3 contains 14 residues. The germline gives CDR1 LGHNA, CDR2 YSLEER. CDR3 nucleotides: TGCGCCAACCTAACCCGGGGGGCTGTCAACGAGCAGTACTTC. Translation gives CANLTRGAVNEQYF.

The chain employs TRBV3-1 (or the pseudogene TRBV3-2) and TRBJ1-4; D ambiguous. Looked up from germline, CDR1 is LGHDT and CDR2 is YNNKEL (reference sequence). CDR3 length: 13 residues. Trimming removed 3 bases from V and 3 bases from J, with 5 bases in between. Here the CDR3 reads CASSQRSNEKLFF. DNA of the CDR3: TGTGCCAGCAGCCAGAGATCTAATGAAAAACTGTTTTTT.

The chain uses TRBV15 and TRBJ2-7; 8 bases map to TRBD2. Germline CDR1 is LNHNV and CDR2 is YYDKDF (reference sequence). After removal of 5 bases from V and 0 bases from J, the junction contained 9 bases not matched to a gene. This CDR3 is built from 16 residues. CDR3: CATSGTAGGFSYEQYF. As DNA, the CDR3 is TGTGCCACCAGCGGAACCGCGGGGGGATTCTCCTACGAGCAGTACTTC.

V gene TRBV7-2 combines with J gene TRBJ2-5, with 8 bases that match TRBD1. CDR1 and CDR2 from the germline V gene are SGHTA and FQGNSA. The CDR3 totals 15 residues. Losses at the gene ends were 2 bases for V and 9 bases for J; bases not matched to a gene: 11. CDR3 loop: CASSLPSRQGRAQYF. CDR3 DNA: TGTGCCAGCAGCTTACCCTCTAGACAGGGGAGAGCCCAGTACTTC.

The V gene is TRBV6-4, the J gene TRBJ2-2; D perhaps matches TRBD1 (5 bases). The CDR3 totals 16 residues. Trimming pared 4 bases from V and 0 bases from J, leaving 12 bases between. CDR1 is MRHNA, CDR2 SNTAGT, per germline. The CDR3: CASSATATSNTGELFF. DNA for the CDR3: TGTGCCAGCAGTGCGACAGCAACTTCGAACACCGGGGAGCTGTTTTTT.

V gene TRBV4-1 combines with J gene TRBJ2-2; D possibly corresponds to TRBD1 (6 bases). The germline gives CDR1 MGHRA, CDR2 YSYEKL. The CDR3 totals 15 residues. V was cut by 5 bases and J by 3 bases, with 13 bases left in between. The CDR3 loop reads CASSTPGQYTGELFF. The CDR3, as DNA: TGCGCCAGCAGCACGCCGGGACAATACACCGGGGAGCTGTTTTTT.

This clone was observed a handful of times. The chain is built from TRBV19 and TRBJ2-2; D may match TRBD1 or TRBD2 (5 bases each). The CDR3 length is 16 residues. From germline, CDR1 is LNHDA and CDR2 SQIVND (reference sequence). Trimming took 4 bases from V and 4 from J, leaving 16 bases between them. The CDR3 region has the DNA TGTGCCAGTAGTAGTTCCGGGGACGCCCTCACCGGGGAGCTGTTTTTT. The encoded protein is CASSSSGDALTGELFF.

This chain uses TRBV3-1 (or the pseudogene TRBV3-2) with TRBJ1-3; TRBD1 matches 11 bases. The CDR3 loop spans 17 amino acids. Germline assignment: CDR1 LGHDT and CDR2 YNNKEL (reference sequence). The V gene end was trimmed by 0 bases and the J gene end by 3 bases; junction bases not matched to a gene: 4. CDR3 protein: CASSQEGTGGYGNTIYF. DNA of the CDR3: TGTGCCAGCAGCCAAGAGGGGACAGGGGGATATGGAAACACCATATATTTT.

V and J are TRBV27 and TRBJ1-1; weak D call: TRBD1 (5 bases). Germline V gives CDR1 MNHEY, CDR2 SMNVEV (reference sequence). CDR3 length: 14 residues. Trimming removed 7 bases from V and 4 bases from J, with 16 bases in between. CDR3 residues: CASTLTRGATEAFF. The CDR3 nucleotides are TGTGCCAGCACCCTTACTCGAGGGGCCACTGAAGCTTTCTTT.

CDR3 DNA sequence: TGTGCCAGCAGCTCCCGGGACAGGGGCCGGAGGACTGAAGCTTTCTTT. It encodes CASSSRDRGRRTEAFF. V and J are TRBV9 and TRBJ1-1, with 10 positions matching TRBD1. V was pared by 4 bases and J by 5 bases, with 11 bases of the junction left unmatched. CDR1 is SGDLS, CDR2 YYNGEE, per germline. The CDR3 contains 16 residues.

The chain links TRBV19 to TRBJ2-1, with D hard to call. V was cut by 7 bases and J by 6 bases, with 16 bases left in between. Germline values: CDR1 LNHDA, CDR2 SQIVND (reference sequence). This CDR3 spans 14 amino acids. CDR3 in amino acids: CASTIGLWVNEQFF. The CDR3 region has the DNA TGTGCCAGTACCATAGGGCTTTGGGTCAATGAGCAGTTCTTC.

The rearrangement joins TRBV5-1 to TRBJ2-7, with 12 bases fitting TRBD2. The CDR3 length is 14 residues. Trimming cost V 4 bases and J 3 bases; bases outside gene matches: 2. Germline-derived CDR1 and CDR2 are SGHRS and YFSETQ. CDR3 region: CASSTSGRNYEQYF. CDR3 DNA: TGCGCCAGCAGCACTAGCGGGAGGAACTACGAGCAGTACTTC.

The chain combines TRBV12-5 with TRBJ1-3; the D is unclear. This CDR3 has 12 residues. V dropped 9 bases and J dropped 6 bases, with 12 bases sitting between them. Germline assignment: CDR1 LGHNT and CDR2 FRNRAP. The CDR3 here is CASQKNVNTIYF. The CDR3 nucleotides read TGTGCTAGCCAAAAAAACGTAAACACCATATATTTT.

V usage is TRBV29-1 and J usage is TRBJ2-7; TRBD1 might be the D (6 bases). V gave up 6 bases and J gave up 5 bases, with 23 bases separating them. Germline V gene lookup returns CDR1 SQVTM and CDR2 ANQGSEA. The CDR3 is 15 amino acids. The CDR3 bases are TGCAGCGTGGAGGACTTCGGCGGCAAGGGGGACGAGCAGTACTTC. It is translated as CSVEDFGGKGDEQYF.

The chain combines TRBV6-2 or TRBV6-3 with TRBJ2-5, with D possibly matching TRBD2 (6 bases). Trimming left V 5 bases short and J 6 bases short, with 16 bases between. This CDR3 comprises 14 residues. From germline, CDR1 is MNHEY and CDR2 SVGEGT. In DNA, the CDR3 is TGTGCCAGCAGTCCGGGGGTTCTAGCGAAGACCCAGTACTTC. Its translation: CASSPGVLAKTQYF.

The V gene is TRBV24-1, the J gene TRBJ2-7, with D hard to call. CDR3 length equals 13 residues. In germline, CDR1 is KGHDR, CDR2 SFDVKD. V shed 3 bases and J shed 0 bases, with 5 bases lying between them. The CDR3: CATSDTDSYEQYF. DNA for the CDR3: TGTGCCACCAGTGATACAGACTCCTACGAGCAGTACTTC.

This chain uses TRBV5-1 with TRBJ2-7; 10 nucleotides align to TRBD1. V was clipped by 3 bases and J by 6 bases; unmatched bases: 3. This CDR3 spans 13 amino acids. The germline gives CDR1 SGHRS, CDR2 YFSETQ. CDR3: CASSWTGGSEQYF. CDR3 nucleotide sequence: TGCGCCAGCAGCTGGACAGGGGGGAGCGAGCAGTACTTC.

This CDR3 reads CASSPPLTDTQYF. For the CDR3, the DNA is TGTGCCAGCTCACCACCGCTGACAGATACGCAGTATTTT. This sequence joins TRBV18 and TRBJ2-3; D call uncertain. The CDR3 spans 13 residues. Per germline, CDR1 KGHSH and CDR2 LQKENI. V was cut by 0 bases and J by 3 bases, with 4 bases left in between.